Reported below is one T cell receptor beta chain. Its antigen is undetermined. The study pooled second doses at about 4 or about 12 weeks. Data came from immunoSEQ multiplex PCR; TCRdb stores just in-frame clones and leaves some out. The sample has roughly 100,000 clones; nearly 90% are singletons. This sample is part of a study of T cell responses to AZD1222 COVID-19 vaccine. The CDR3 covers 16 residues. Trimming took 2 bases from V and 3 from J, leaving 14 bases between them. In germline, CDR1 is LGHNA, CDR2 YNFKEQ. Study-wide findings and caveats: Just a handful of AZD1222 recipients were seropositive at baseline. Unmutated variant regions are reportedly targeted by nearly half of spike-specific TCRs.

This sequence joins TRBV4-2 and TRBJ2-1; D might be TRBD1 (6 bases). Material: peripheral blood, obtained 28 days after the second AZD1222 dose. This receptor was taken from an adult who received the AZD1222 COVID-19 vaccine. CDR3 DNA: TGTGCCAGCAGCCAAACGGTACAGGGTTACTACAATGAGCAGTTCTTC. It codes for CASSQTVQGYYNEQFF.